This TCR beta chain comes out of a study of T cells in Graves' hyperthyroidism and ophthalmopathy. Study overall: Blood was drawn when the patient was first diagnosed and still untreated. Whole-study findings and limits: In blood, most of the thyroid clonotypes expanded above 0.001 were also present.

This CDR3 spans 13 amino acids. The germline CDR1 and CDR2 sequences are SGHAT and FQNNGV. Amplified regions were TCR beta CDR3 sequences from RNA transcripts. The TCR CDR3 was amplified in a first-round RT-PCR using the HTBI primer set. Via MiXCR, TCRdb re-called the multiplex PCR reads, giving one row per CDR3 protein. This sample yields about 550,000 distinct CDR3 sequences, of which about a fifth are seen a single time; more than 20% belongs to the top ten. With regard to this clonotype: The antigen is unknown. One end of the junction does not line up with germline, which may come from a read error.

Hyperthyroidism patients were newly diagnosed, had disease duration under 2 months, and were aged 18 to 65 years. Clinicians diagnosed patients from clinical symptoms, serum thyroxine and TRAb, thyroid ultrasound and orbital computed tomography. The J gene is TRBJ1-1, the V gene TRBV11-2, with D uncertain. This TCR was sampled from a man between 18 and 29 years old with Graves' hyperthyroidism. Sequencing input: blood. The CDR3 DNA reads TGTGCCAGCAGGCTCTTCGGGAACACTGAACCTTTCTTT. Encoded protein: CASRLFGNTEPFF. The full variable domain, in which reference TRBV11-2 and TRBJ1-1 provide the parts outside the CDR3, is EAGVAQSPRYKIIEKRQSVAFWCNPISGHATLYWYQQILGQGPKLLIQFQNNGVVDDSQLPKDRFSAERLKGVDSTLKIQPAKLEDSAVYLCASRLFGNTEPFFGQGTRLTVV.